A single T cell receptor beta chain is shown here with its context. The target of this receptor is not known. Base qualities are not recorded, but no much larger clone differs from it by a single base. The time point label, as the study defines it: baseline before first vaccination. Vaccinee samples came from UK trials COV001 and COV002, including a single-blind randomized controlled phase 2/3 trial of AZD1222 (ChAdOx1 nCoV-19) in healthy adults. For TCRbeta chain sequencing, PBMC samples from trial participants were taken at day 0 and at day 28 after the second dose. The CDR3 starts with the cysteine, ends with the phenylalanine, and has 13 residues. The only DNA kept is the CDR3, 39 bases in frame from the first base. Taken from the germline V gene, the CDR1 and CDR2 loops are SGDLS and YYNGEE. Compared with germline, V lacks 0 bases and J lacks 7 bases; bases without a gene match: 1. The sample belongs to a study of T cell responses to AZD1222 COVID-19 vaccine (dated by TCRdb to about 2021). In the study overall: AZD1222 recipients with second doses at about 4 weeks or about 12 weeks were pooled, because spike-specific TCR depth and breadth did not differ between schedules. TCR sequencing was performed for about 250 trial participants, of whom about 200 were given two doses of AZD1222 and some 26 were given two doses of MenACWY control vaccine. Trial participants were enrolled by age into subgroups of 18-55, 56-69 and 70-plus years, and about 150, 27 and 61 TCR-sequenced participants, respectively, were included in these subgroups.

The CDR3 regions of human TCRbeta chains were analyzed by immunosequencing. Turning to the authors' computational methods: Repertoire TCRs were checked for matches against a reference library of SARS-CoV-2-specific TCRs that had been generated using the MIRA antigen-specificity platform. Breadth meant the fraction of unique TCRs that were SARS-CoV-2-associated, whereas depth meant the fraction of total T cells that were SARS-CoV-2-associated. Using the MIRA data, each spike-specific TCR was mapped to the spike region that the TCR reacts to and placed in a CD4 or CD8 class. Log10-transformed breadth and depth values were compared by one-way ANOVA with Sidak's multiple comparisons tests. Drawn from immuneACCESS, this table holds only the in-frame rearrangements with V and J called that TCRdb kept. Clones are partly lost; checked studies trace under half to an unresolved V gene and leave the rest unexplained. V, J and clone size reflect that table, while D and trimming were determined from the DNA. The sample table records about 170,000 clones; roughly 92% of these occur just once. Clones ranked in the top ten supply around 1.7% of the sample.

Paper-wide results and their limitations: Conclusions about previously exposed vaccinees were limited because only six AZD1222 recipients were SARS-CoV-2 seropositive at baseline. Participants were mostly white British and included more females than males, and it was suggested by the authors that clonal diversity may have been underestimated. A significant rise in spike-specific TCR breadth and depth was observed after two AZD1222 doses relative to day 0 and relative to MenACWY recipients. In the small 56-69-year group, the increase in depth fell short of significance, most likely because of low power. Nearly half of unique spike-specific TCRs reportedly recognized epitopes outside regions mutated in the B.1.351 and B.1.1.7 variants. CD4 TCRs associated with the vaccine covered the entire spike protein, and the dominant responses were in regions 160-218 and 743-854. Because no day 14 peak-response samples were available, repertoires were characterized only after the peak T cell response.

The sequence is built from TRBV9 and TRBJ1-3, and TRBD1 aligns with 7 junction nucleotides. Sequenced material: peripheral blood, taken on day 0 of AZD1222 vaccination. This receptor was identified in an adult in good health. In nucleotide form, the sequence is TGTGCCAGCAGCGTAGTAGGGGGCAACACCATATATTTT. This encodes CASSVVGGNTIYF.